The sequence of this T cell receptor (beta chain) was determined in a study of blood T cell repertoires in COVID-19. Study-level information: The cDNA or gDNA used as material had been derived from T cells, B-cell-depleted T cells, or PBMCs.

In terms of age and location, participants ranged from roughly 18 to 89 years and lived in 24 US areas. Assignments of participants to cohorts depended upon their own reported clinical history. CDR1 is GTSNPN, CDR2 SVGIG, per germline (reference sequence). This CDR3 is built from 16 residues. V was cut by 4 bases and J by 0 bases, with 15 bases left in between. Authors' methods: Cell counts per sample came from amplifying reference gene primers. TCRdb keeps only in-frame clones here, not all; method: immunoSEQ multiplex PCR. D and trimming come from the DNA, and the V and J calls and clone size come from that table. The data show around 380,000 clones, 87% seen once.

The rearrangement joins TRBV30 to TRBJ1-4; D perhaps matches TRBD1 (6 bases). The sequence came from a man younger than 40 who had recovered from COVID-19. Material for sequencing was PBMCs or T cells enriched from blood (not recorded which). CDR3 region: CAWTPGHFATNEKLFF. Written as DNA, the CDR3 is TGTGCCTGGACACCGGGACATTTTGCAACTAATGAAAAACTGTTTTTT. Combining the CDR3 with reference TRBV30 and TRBJ1-4 gives the whole variable domain SQTIHQWPATLVQPVGSPLSLECTVEGTSNPNLYWYRQAAGRGLQLLFYSVGIGQISSEVPQNLSASRPQDRQFILSSKKLLLSDSGFYLCAWTPGHFATNEKLFFGSGTQLSVL.